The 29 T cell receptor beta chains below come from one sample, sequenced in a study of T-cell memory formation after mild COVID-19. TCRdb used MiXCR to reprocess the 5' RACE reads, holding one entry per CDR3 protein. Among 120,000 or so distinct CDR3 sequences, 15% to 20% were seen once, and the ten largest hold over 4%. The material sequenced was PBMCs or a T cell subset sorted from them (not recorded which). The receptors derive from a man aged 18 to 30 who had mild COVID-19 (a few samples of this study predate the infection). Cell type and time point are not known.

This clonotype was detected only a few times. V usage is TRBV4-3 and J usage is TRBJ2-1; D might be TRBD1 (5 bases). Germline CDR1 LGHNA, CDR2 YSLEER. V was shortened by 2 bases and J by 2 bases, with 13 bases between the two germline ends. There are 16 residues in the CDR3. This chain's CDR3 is CASSQQGLLTYNEQFF. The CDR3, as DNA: TGCGCCAGCAGCCAACAGGGTCTGTTAACCTACAATGAGCAGTTCTTC.

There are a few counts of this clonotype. The CDR3 bases are TGTGCCAGCAGTGTGGGACAGGACTACTATGGCTACACCTTC. Translated, it gives CASSVGQDYYGYTF. The V call is TRBV2, the J call TRBJ1-2, with 8 positions matching TRBD1. This CDR3 is built from 14 residues. V shed 4 bases and J 3 bases; nucleotides not matched to a gene: 4. Germline V gene lookup returns CDR1 SNHLY and CDR2 FYNNEI.

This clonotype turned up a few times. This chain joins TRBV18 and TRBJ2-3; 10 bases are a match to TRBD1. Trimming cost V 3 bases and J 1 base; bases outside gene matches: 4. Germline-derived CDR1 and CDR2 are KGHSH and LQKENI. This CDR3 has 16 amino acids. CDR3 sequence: CASSPPGTGGTDTQYF. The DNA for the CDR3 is TGTGCCAGCTCACCTCCCGGGACAGGGGGCACAGATACGCAGTATTTT.

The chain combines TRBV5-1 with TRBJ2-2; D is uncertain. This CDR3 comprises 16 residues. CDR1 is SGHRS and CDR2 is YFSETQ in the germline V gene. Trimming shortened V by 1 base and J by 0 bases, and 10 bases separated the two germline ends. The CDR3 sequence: CASSLLESSNTGELFF. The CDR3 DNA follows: TGCGCCAGCAGCTTGTTGGAATCCTCGAACACCGGGGAGCTGTTTTTT.

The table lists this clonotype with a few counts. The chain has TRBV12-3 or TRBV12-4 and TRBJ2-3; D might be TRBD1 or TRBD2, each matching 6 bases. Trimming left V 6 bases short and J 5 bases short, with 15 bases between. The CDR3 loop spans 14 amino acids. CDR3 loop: CASRDTGAQDTQYF. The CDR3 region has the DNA TGTGCCAGCAGAGATACGGGGGCACAAGATACGCAGTATTTT.

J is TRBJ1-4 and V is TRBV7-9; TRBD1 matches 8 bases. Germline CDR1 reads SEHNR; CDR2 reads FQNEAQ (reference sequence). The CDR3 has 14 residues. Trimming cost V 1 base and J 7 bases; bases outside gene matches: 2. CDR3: CASSLGTGSEKLFF. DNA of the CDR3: TGTGCCAGCAGCTTAGGGACAGGGAGTGAAAAACTGTTTTTT. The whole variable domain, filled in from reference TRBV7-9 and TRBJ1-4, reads DTGVSQNPRHKITKRGQNVTFRCDPISEHNRLYWYRQTLGQGPEFLTYFQNEAQLEKSRLLSDRFSAERPKGSFSTLEIQRTEQGDSAMYLCASSLGTGSEKLFFGSGTQLSVL.

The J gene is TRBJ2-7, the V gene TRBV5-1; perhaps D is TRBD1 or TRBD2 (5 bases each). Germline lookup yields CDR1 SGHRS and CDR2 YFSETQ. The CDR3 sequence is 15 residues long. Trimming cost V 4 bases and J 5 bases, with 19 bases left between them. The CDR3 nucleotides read TGCGCCAGCAGCCCGGTAGGGGATCGGGGAGACGAGCAGTACGTC. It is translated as CASSPVGDRGDEQYV.

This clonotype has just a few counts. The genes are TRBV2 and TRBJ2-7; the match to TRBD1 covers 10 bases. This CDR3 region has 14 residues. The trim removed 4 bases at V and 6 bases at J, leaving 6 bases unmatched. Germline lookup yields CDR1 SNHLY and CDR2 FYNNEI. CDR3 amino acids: CASSAGQGRREQYF. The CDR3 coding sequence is TGTGCCAGCAGTGCGGGACAGGGGAGACGCGAGCAGTACTTC.

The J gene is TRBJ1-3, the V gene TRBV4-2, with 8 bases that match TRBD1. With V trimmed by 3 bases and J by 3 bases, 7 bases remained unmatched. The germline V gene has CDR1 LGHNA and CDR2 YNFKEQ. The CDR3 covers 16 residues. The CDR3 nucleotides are TGTGCCAGCAGCCAGCTTACAGGGGGTGATGGAAACACCATATATTTT. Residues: CASSQLTGGDGNTIYF.

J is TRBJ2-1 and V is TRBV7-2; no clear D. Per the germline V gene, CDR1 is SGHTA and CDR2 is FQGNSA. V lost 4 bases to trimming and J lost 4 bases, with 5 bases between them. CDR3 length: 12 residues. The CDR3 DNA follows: TGTGCCAGCAGCTCCCCTTACAATGAGCAGTTCTTC. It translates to CASSSPYNEQFF.

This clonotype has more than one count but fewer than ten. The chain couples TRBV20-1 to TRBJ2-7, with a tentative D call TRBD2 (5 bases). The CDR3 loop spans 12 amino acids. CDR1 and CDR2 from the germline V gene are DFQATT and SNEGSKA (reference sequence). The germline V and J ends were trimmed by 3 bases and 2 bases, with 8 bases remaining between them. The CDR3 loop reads CSARVGTYEQYV. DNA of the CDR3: TGCAGTGCTAGGGTCGGGACCTACGAGCAGTACGTC.

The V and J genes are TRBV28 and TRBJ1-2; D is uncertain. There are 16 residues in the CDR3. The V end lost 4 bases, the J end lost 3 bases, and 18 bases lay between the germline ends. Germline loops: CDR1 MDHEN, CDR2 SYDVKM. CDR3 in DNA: TGTGCCAGCAGTTCGAACCCGGGTCTCGGGGACTATGGCTACACCTTC. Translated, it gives CASSSNPGLGDYGYTF.

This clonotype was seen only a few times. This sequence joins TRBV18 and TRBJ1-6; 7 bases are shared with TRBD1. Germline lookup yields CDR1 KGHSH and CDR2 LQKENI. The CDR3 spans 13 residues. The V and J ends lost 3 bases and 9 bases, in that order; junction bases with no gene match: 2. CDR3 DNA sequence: TGTGCCAGCTCACCCGACAGGGTTTCACCCCTCCACTTT. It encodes CASSPDRVSPLHF.

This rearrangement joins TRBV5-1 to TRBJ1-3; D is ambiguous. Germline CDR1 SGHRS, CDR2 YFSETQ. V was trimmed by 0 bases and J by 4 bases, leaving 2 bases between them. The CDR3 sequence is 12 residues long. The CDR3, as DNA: TGCGCCAGCAGCTTGGAAGGAAACACCATATATTTT. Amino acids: CASSLEGNTIYF.

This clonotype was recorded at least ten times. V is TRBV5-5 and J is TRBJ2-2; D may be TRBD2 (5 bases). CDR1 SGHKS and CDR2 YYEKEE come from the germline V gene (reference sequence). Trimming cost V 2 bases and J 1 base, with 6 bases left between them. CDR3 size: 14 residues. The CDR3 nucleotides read TGTGCCAGCAGCTTCAGCGGGAACACCGGGGAGCTGTTTTTT. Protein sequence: CASSFSGNTGELFF.

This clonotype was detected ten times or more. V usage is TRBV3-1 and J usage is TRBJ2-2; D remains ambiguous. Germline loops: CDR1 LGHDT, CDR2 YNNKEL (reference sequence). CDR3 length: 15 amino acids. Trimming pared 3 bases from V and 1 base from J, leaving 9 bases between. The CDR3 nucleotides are TGTGCCAGCAGCCATCGCCTAAAGAACACCGGGGAGCTGTTTTTT. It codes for CASSHRLKNTGELFF.

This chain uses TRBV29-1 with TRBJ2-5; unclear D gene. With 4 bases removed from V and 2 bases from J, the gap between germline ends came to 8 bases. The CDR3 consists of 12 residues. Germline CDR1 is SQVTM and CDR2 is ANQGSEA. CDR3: CSVGGRQETQYF. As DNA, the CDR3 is TGCAGCGTTGGTGGCAGGCAAGAGACCCAGTACTTC.

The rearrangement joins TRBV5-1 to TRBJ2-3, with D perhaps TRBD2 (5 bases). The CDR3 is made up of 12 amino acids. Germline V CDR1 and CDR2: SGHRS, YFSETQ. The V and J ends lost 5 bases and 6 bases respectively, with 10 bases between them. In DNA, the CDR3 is TGCGCCAGCAGAACCTCGGGGGATACGCAGTATTTT. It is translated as CASRTSGDTQYF.

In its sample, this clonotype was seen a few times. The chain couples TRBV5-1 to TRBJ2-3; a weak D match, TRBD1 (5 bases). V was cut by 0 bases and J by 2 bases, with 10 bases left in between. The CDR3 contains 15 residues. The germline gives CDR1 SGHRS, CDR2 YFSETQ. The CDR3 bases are TGCGCCAGCAGCTTGGGACAGATTAACACAGATACGCAGTATTTT. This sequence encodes CASSLGQINTDTQYF.

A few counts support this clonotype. The CDR3 DNA reads as TGTGCCAGCAGTTCCAAGGGGACTAGTGGAACCGGGGAGCTGTTTTTT. This sequence encodes CASSSKGTSGTGELFF. The V call is TRBV6-2 or TRBV6-3, the J call TRBJ2-2; TRBD2 matches at 8 bases. The V and J ends lost 4 bases and 5 bases, in that order; junction bases with no gene match: 9. CDR3 length equals 16 residues. In germline, CDR1 is MNHEY, CDR2 SVGEGT.

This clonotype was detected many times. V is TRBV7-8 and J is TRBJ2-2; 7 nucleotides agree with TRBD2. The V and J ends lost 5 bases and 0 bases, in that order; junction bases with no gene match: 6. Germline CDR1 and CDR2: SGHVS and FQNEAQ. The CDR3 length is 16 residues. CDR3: CASSGRGLANTGELFF. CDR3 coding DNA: TGTGCCAGCAGCGGTCGAGGACTAGCGAACACCGGGGAGCTGTTTTTT.

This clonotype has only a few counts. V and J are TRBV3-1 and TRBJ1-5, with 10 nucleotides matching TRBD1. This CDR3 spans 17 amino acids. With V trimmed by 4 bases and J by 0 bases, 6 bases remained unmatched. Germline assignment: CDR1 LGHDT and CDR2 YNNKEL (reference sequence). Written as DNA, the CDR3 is TGTGCCAGCAGCCCGACTGGGACAGGGGATAGCAATCAGCCCCAGCATTTT. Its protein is CASSPTGTGDSNQPQHF.

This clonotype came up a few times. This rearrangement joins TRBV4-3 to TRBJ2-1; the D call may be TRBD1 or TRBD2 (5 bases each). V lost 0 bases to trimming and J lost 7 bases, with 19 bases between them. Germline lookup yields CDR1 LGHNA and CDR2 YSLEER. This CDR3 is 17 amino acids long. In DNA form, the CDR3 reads TGCGCCAGCAGCCAAGATATTGGACCAAGGGGCGGGAATGAGCAGTTCTTC. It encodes CASSQDIGPRGGNEQFF.

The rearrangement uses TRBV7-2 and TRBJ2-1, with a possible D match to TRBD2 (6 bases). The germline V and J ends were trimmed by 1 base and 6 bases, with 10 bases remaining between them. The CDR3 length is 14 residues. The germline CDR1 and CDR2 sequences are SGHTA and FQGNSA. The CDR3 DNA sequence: TGTGCCAGCAGCTTAGTAGGACTACTCAATGAGCAGTTCTTC. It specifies CASSLVGLLNEQFF.

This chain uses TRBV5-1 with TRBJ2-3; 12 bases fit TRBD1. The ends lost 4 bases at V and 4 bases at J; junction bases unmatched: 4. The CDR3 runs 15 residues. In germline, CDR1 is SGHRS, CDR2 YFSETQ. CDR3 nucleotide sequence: TGCGCCAGCAGCCCGGGACAGGGGGCCGCAGATACGCAGTATTTT. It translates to CASSPGQGAADTQYF.

CDR3 region: CASTPSEGVRGYTF. CDR3 coding DNA: TGTGCCAGTACCCCATCGGAGGGGGTACGAGGCTACACCTTC. The chain has TRBV19 and TRBJ1-2; D perhaps matches TRBD1 (6 bases). V lost 7 bases to trimming and J lost 8 bases, with 20 bases between them. The CDR3 contains 14 residues. The germline V gene has CDR1 LNHDA and CDR2 SQIVND (reference sequence).

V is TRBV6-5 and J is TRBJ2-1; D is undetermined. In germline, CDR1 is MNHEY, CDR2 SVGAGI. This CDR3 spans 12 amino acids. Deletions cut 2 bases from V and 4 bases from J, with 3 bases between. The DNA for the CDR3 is TGTGCCAGCAGTTACGGGTACAATGAGCAGTTCTTC. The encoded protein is CASSYGYNEQFF.

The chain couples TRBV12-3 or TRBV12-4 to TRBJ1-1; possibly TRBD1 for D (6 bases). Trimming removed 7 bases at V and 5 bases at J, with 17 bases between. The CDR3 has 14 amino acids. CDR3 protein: CASTTLIQGTEAFF. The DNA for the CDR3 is TGTGCCAGCACCACTCTAATTCAGGGGACTGAAGCTTTCTTT.

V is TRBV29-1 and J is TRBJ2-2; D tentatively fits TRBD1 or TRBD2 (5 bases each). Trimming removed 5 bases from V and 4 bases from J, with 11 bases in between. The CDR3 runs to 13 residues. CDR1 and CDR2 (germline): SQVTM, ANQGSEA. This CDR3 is CSVKKGTTGELFF. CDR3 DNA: TGCAGCGTTAAAAAGGGGACCACCGGGGAGCTGTTTTTT.